This T cell receptor (beta chain) was captured by sequencing in a study of cytomegalovirus exposure and HLA in healthy donors (dated by TCRdb to 2016 to 2017). Looking at the study overall: An earlier analysis of approximately 640 of the donors reported more than 250 Gb of sequence data and 117 million unique TCR beta sequences from 190 million or so T cells. About 330 gigabases of sequencing data and 70 million to 95 million unique TCR sequences made up an early release that covered approximately 700 HLA-typed donors. The genetic ancestry cluster associated with self-reported Caucasian donors included 65% to 90% of the 300 to 450 genotyped donors. The study was designed to test whether signatures of past pathogen exposure could be identified by cataloging public T cell receptors. The T cell repertoires of 666 subjects were profiled by immunosequencing and related to cytomegalovirus serostatus. Along with the approximately 620-subject first cohort, a separate validation cohort of over a hundred different subjects was used. To predict cytomegalovirus infection status, the study combined high-throughput TCR immunosequencing, statistical association of individual TCRs with disease status, and machine learning. In a later analysis, previously published TCR beta repertoires from 600 to 850 donors were re-analyzed and high-resolution HLA genotyping was added so that TCR occurrence patterns could be studied. In the later analysis, no new phenotypic data were used to find candidate immune exposures; instead, reliance was placed on TCR beta sequences and their occurrence across donors. An earlier analysis of 450 to 750 of the donors used high-throughput TCR beta sequencing to judge whether each TCR beta V gene segment behaved as functional or pseudogenic. Donor age, sex, ethnicity and CMV serostatus were compiled together with the repertoire data. Genome-wide SNP genotypes for about 55% of the roughly 670 donors were used in a later genetic analysis, which treated that subset as a discovery cohort. All discovery cohort repertoires had been generated on a single sequencing platform. HLA typing included class I and class II loci at four-digit resolution. Typing coverage differed by locus: A, B, C, DRB1 and DQB1 were typed in about 620-630 donors, DQA1 in about 510, DPA1 in 600 to 610, and DPB1 in approximately 450. Because of strong linkage in the cohort, roughly 5 DR-DQ haplotypes were treated as single units for association and clustering. On average, about 200,000 unique TCR beta nucleotide sequences were sequenced per donor among 350 to 400 genotyped donors of the cohort, with roughly 20% of those sequences being non-productive. Study-level results and caveats: Presence/absence analyses assumed roughly uniform sequencing depth across donors, an assumption that may not hold. About 17 rarely observed V segments, including chromosome 9 orphons, were excluded from the earlier analysis of approximately 600 of the donors because counts were too low. In a later analysis, the rate of TCR association differed among HLA loci, with DRB1 alleles having the most associated TCRs and HLA-C alleles having the fewest. Some IMGT-functional V segments, including TRBV6-2 and TRBV6-3, could not be distinguished by the 87-base-pair reads and were therefore excluded. According to a later genetic analysis, donors in an Asian-associated ancestry cluster had fewer N-insertions in productive TCRs than the approximately 670-donor mean. Linkage disequilibrium might explain the correlated functional status among segregating V segments, but an unknown experimental factor could not be excluded. A few of the identified cytomegalovirus-associated TCR beta chains were confirmed in vitro to be specific for cytomegalovirus antigens. A later analysis found that HLA-associated TCR beta chains were more clonally expanded and had lower generation probabilities than equally common non-associated chains. An earlier analysis of 587 of the donors showed that most TCR beta V segments appeared in productive rearrangements either about 87% or about 30% of the time, which broadly matched IMGT annotations. Because HLA typing was unavailable for some donors at each locus, only the typed subset was used in association tests. In a later genetic analysis, a missense DCLRE1C variant was associated with V-gene and J-gene trimming of TCR beta chains, and the association was replicated in an independent cohort. According to the authors, the approach could potentially be generalized to other disease states and immunological phenotypes. In the study, about 150 TCR beta chains were listed as associated with cytomegalovirus. The only immune exposure information available for the cohort was CMV serostatus. While some public TCRs were present in many individuals, most TCR sequences turned up only very rarely across donors. In a later analysis, several top co-occurrence clusters were reported to appear linked to parvovirus B19, influenza, CMV and Epstein-Barr virus. The classifier was reported to diagnose cytomegalovirus status with high specificity and sensitivity in both the original cohort and the validation cohort. In this cohort, only TCR beta chains were sequenced, and detectable features were limited by the absence of alpha or paired-chain data. Strong co-occurrence of HLA alleles, especially DR and DQ, made assigning TCR associations to individual alleles difficult. According to a later analysis, most CMV-associated TCR beta chains appeared to be HLA-restricted, and the HLA associations seemed to be driven largely by CMV exposure. A cluster of highly shared sequence variants was judged likely to be a technical artifact of the sequencing pipeline. A further reported finding was that TCR beta sequences accurately predicted the HLA-A and HLA-B alleles for most subjects in the first cohort. Specific HLA alleles were associated with roughly 16,000 TCR beta sequences at a false discovery rate of 0.05 in a later analysis.

Notes on this clone: The target of this receptor is not known. Base quality data are lacking; no much larger clone is found one base away.

Libraries came from the immunoSEQ multiplex PCR assay. The multiplex PCR relied on a mix of 60 forward primers for TCR Vbeta segments and 13 reverse primers for TCR Jbeta segments. A multiplex PCR assay on genomic DNA amplified the CDR3 region of rearranged TCR beta genes. The Illumina HiSeq System was used to sequence the amplified TCR beta libraries as 87-base-pair reads. As for how the authors treated the data: A later analysis counted 65 million to 90 million unique TCR beta chains across the 650 to 800 repertoires, and some 11 million of these chains were shared by at least two donors. Raw reads were error-corrected and collapsed into unique sequences by a nearest-neighbor algorithm in which closely related sequences were merged to remove PCR and sequencing errors. V, D and J gene segments were assigned by aligning CDR3 sequences to IMGT reference sequences. Each retained sequence needed at least a six-nucleotide match to both a V gene segment and a J gene segment. A rearrangement was called productive if the CDR3 had no stop codons and remained in frame with V and J, and every other rearrangement was called non-productive. CDR3 was defined by IMGT convention, running from the second conserved V-encoded cysteine to the conserved J-encoded phenylalanine. Sequences without an unambiguous match to a single V gene segment were excluded from the earlier analysis of 450 to 750 of the donors. An earlier analysis of around 600 of the donors classified V segments as functional when productive rearrangements were above 56.7% and as segregating when the standard deviation between donors was above 5%. A statistical classification framework was built to diagnose cytomegalovirus status from the catalog of TCR beta chain sequences. In a later analysis, TCR nucleotide sequences were compared against IMGT/GENE-DB human TR gene sequences so that V and J genes could be assigned. A later analysis assigned CDR3 sequences and most-parsimonious VDJ recombination scenarios with the TCRdist pipeline. In a later analysis, each TCR beta chain was defined by its CDR3 amino acid sequence together with its V-gene family, and reads without a unique V-gene family were excluded. As a way to deal with suspected cross-contamination and a sequencing artifact, a later analysis dropped hundreds of nucleotide sequences that were highly shared and had low generation probability. For each public chain, a later analysis derived a clonal expansion index from normalized ranks of inferred template counts within each repertoire. A later analysis computed generation probabilities with a VDJ recombination model fitted to out-of-frame rearrangements, and checked the results against IGoR. In a later analysis, hypergeometric tests were used to score TCR-TCR, TCR-HLA and TCR-CMV co-occurrence, with a repertoire-size bias correction applied to TCR pairs. A later analysis estimated false discovery rates by permuting HLA or CMV assignments 20 times. In a later analysis, co-occurring TCRs were grouped using DBSCAN, with TCRdist sequence similarity added in when clustering inside HLA-allele-positive subsets. Repertoires with fewer than 30,000 or more than 120,000 public chains, plus five repertoires with anomalous nucleotide sharing, were excluded from co-occurrence clustering. TCRdb stores this immuneACCESS table with in-frame sequences only. Part of the clones is absent; in the studies checked, under half of the shortfall reflects unresolved V genes, and no reason is known for the rest. V, J and clone size reflect that table, while D and trimming were determined from the DNA. The sample table contains approximately 140,000 clones; only one count was recorded for 70% to 85% of them. Less than 2% of the sample is in the top ten clones.

The cohort comprised around 700 healthy bone marrow donors. All cohort members were sampled while nominally healthy, although unrecorded immune exposures were likely present. The donor was CMV seronegative and belonged to the group of several hundred seronegative cohort members. Every donor gave a peripheral blood sample, and the peripheral blood mononuclear cells from that sample were used for TCR beta sequencing. The Qiagen DNeasy Blood Extraction Kit was used to extract genomic DNA from the blood cell samples. There are 16 amino acids in the CDR3, from cysteine to phenylalanine inclusive. The entry retains the CDR3 DNA only, 48 bases that are in frame from base 1. Ends trimmed: V by 2 bases, J by 4 bases; bases unmatched to a gene: 6. CDR1 and CDR2 are read off the germline V gene as MDHEN and SYDVKM.

The V and J segments used are TRBV28 and TRBJ2-2; 8 nucleotides in the junction match TRBD2. The material sequenced was PBMCs. The sequence was obtained from a man aged 40-55 years in good health and CMV-seronegative. The CDR3 sequence is CASSLGEREFTGELFF. The sequence in DNA is TGTGCCAGCAGTTTAGGTGAGCGGGAGTTCACCGGGGAGCTGTTTTTT.